Listed below are T cell receptor beta chains from one sample, sequenced in a study of CXCR3-negative and CXCR3-positive naive CD8 T cells. TCRdb re-called the 5' RACE reads; one entry per CDR3 protein, DNA not given. The specimen's table records about 120,000 distinct CDR3 sequences. Sequenced sample: naive CXCR3+ CD8+ T cells from blood. The receptor source for this set is a human donor in good health. Some clones in this sample may be carry-over from other donors' samples. Each CDR3 is given with its conserved first and last residue.

v_call,j_call,cdr3_aa
TRBV14,TRBJ2-2,CASSQVVTGNTGELFF
TRBV29-1,TRBJ1-2,CSVVWGAPYYGYTF
TRBV28,TRBJ2-3,CASSFSHLGTDTQYF
TRBV12-3/TRBV12-4,TRBJ2-7,CASSLTSGSLYEQYF
TRBV6-2/TRBV6-3,TRBJ2-4,CASTLRGESKNIQYF
TRBV7-3,TRBJ2-7,CASSPNGESYEQYF
TRBV7-9,TRBJ2-1,CASSPPGTGASDEQFF
TRBV7-9,TRBJ2-1,CASSLAMVDEQFF
TRBV28,TRBJ1-1,CASRDDTFHMEAFF
TRBV5-1,TRBJ2-3,CASSFSGQGGDTQYF